This note documents a single TCR beta chain sequence. Which antigen it targets is not known. Within one base of it there is no much larger clone, and no base qualities were kept. The CDR3 runs 15 amino acids, cysteine and phenylalanine included. Only CDR3 DNA is held: 45 bases, read in frame from base 1. CDR1 and CDR2, per the germline V gene, are LGHNA and YSLEER. V and J are truncated by 0 bases and 7 bases respectively, leaving an intervening sequence of 14 bases. The donors belonged to the validation cohort of around 110 subjects, which was separate from the 666-subject first cohort. The data were taken from a study of cytomegalovirus exposure and HLA in healthy donors (dated by TCRdb to between 2016 and 2019). Background for the entire study: A later analysis indicated that the 110 or so validation repertoires were generated on the platform also employed for the roughly 720 repertoires of the first cohort. The study combined high-throughput TCR immunosequencing, statistical association of individual TCRs with disease status, and machine learning to predict cytomegalovirus infection status. The study aimed to test whether cataloging public T cell receptors could reveal signatures of past pathogen exposure. In addition to the first cohort of approximately 650 subjects, a separate validation cohort of 120 different subjects was used. The study at large found these results: Of the cluster scores, approximately 95% were above 0 in a later analysis, which found that TCRs clustered in the first cohort also tended to co-occur in the 95 to 150 validation repertoires. In vitro tests confirmed that a few of the cytomegalovirus-associated TCR beta chains recognize cytomegalovirus antigens. The classifier was reported to diagnose cytomegalovirus status with high specificity and sensitivity in both the original and validation cohorts. Across donors, most TCR sequences were observed very rarely, whereas some public TCRs were present in many individuals. The authors suggested that the approach could potentially be extended to other disease states and immunological phenotypes. All 130 or so repertoires were used to score co-occurrence in the validation cohort in a later analysis, because that analysis had no HLA typing for the cohort. A total of around 150 TCR beta chains were listed by the study as associated with cytomegalovirus.

Library preparation was by the immunoSEQ multiplex PCR assay. The authors processed their data as follows. To diagnose cytomegalovirus status from the catalog of TCR beta chain sequences, a statistical classification framework was built. What TCRdb holds here is the immuneACCESS table cut down to in-frame rearrangements. Part of the clones is not present; checked against another copy, under half of the missing clones reflect an unresolved V gene, and the others are unexplained. V, J and clone size are taken as reported in that table, and D and trimming were inferred from the DNA itself. For this sample the table gives over 150,000 clones, of which roughly nine tenths were detected only once. The ten largest clones capture around 3% of the sample.

Specimen: PBMCs. The chain is encoded by TRBV4-3 joined to TRBJ2-3; the D gene is perhaps TRBD1, on 5 matching bases. The receptor comes from a woman aged 18 to 35 in good health and CMV-seropositive. The CDR3 is CASSQDGRVMNTQYF. DNA sequence: TGCGCCAGCAGCCAAGATGGCAGGGTTATGAATACGCAGTATTTT.